These 8 T cell receptor beta chains originate from one sample sequenced in a study of OX40 agonist ivuxolimab in advanced cancers. Produced via immunoSEQ multiplex PCR; TCRdb's table is partial and in-frame only. This sample has approximately 58,000 clones, with approximately 90% found just once. Specimen: CD4+ or CD8+ T cells sorted from blood, collected in a trial of the OX40 agonist ivuxolimab. The receptors were gathered from an adult with an advanced solid tumor such as melanoma, head and neck, liver or kidney cancer.

CDR3 sequence reads: CASSLLAGYNEQFF. CDR3 bases: TGTGCCAGCAGTCTCCTAGCGGGCTACAATGAGCAGTTCTTC. This chain joins TRBV27 and TRBJ2-1, with 8 bases identical to TRBD2. There are 14 residues in the CDR3. V shed 5 bases, J shed 3 bases, and the junction held 3 bases outside the gene matches. The V gene's germline CDR1 is MNHEY and CDR2 SMNVEV (reference sequence).

V gene TRBV25-1 combines with J gene TRBJ2-5; 11 positions match TRBD2. Trimming cost V 5 bases and J 1 base; bases outside gene matches: 6. Looked up from germline, CDR1 is MGHDK and CDR2 is SYGVNS. The CDR3 runs 16 residues. Here the CDR3 reads CASSKRLAGRQETQYF. In DNA, the CDR3 is TGTGCCAGCAGTAAGAGACTAGCGGGACGCCAAGAGACCCAGTACTTC. The entire variable domain, with the rest obtained from reference TRBV25-1 and TRBJ2-5, is as follows: EADIYQTPRYLVIGTGKKITLECSQTMGHDKMYWYQQDPGMELHLIHYSYGVNSTEKGDLSSESTVSRIRTEHFPLTLESARPSHTSQYLCASSKRLAGRQETQYFGPGTRLLVL.

This chain connects TRBV2 to TRBJ2-7, with 10 bases lining up with TRBD1. Germline V CDR1 and CDR2: SNHLY, FYNNEI. V shed 6 bases, J shed 2 bases, and the junction held 25 bases outside the gene matches. The CDR3 runs 21 residues. CDR3: CASSPMTGGRSSGSNPYEQYF. CDR3 DNA: TGTGCCAGCAGCCCCATGACAGGGGGCCGGTCGTCTGGCTCCAACCCCTACGAGCAGTACTTC.

The gene calls are TRBV4-1 and TRBJ2-5; D is unresolved. The CDR3 sequence is 15 residues long. CDR1 is MGHRA, CDR2 YSYEKL, per germline. The V and J ends lost 1 base and 1 base respectively, with 10 bases between them. The CDR3 DNA reads TGCGCCAGCAGCCAAGTAAAGGGTCCCCAAGAGACCCAGTACTTC. It yields the protein CASSQVKGPQETQYF.

The chain couples TRBV7-3 to TRBJ2-1; D is ambiguous. The V gene lost 1 base and the J gene lost 7 bases, with 11 bases spanning the gap. The CDR3 spans 14 residues. Germline-derived CDR1 and CDR2 are SGHTA and FQGTGA. Here the CDR3 reads CASSLRLDGNEQFF. The CDR3 DNA reads TGTGCCAGCAGCTTAAGGCTAGATGGAAATGAGCAGTTCTTC.

V and J are TRBV7-9 and TRBJ2-6; D remains ambiguous. Germline CDR1 reads SEHNR; CDR2 reads FQNEAQ (reference sequence). The ends were cut back, 5 bases at V and 0 bases at J, with 11 bases in the middle. The CDR3 has 16 residues. CDR3 in DNA: TGTGCCAGCAGCCCTTTGGACGGCTCTGGGGCCAACGTCCTGACTTTC. Amino acid sequence: CASSPLDGSGANVLTF.

The CDR3 DNA reads TGTGCCAGCAGCGGATCGGGAGGGGCGAGTGAAAAACTGTTTTTT. Protein: CASSGSGGASEKLFF. This chain joins TRBV9 and TRBJ1-4, with D perhaps TRBD1 (5 bases). Germline V gene sequence: CDR1 SGDLS, CDR2 YYNGEE. Trimming took off 3 bases at V and 7 bases at J, with 16 bases between the two ends. The CDR3 sequence is 15 residues long. Complete variable domain (other parts from reference TRBV9 and TRBJ1-4): DSGVTQTPKHLITATGQRVTLRCSPRSGDLSVYWYQQSLDQGLQFLIQYYNGEERAKGNILERFSAQQFPDLHSELNLSSLELGDSALYFCASSGSGGASEKLFFGSGTQLSVL.

The table lists this clone with a few counts. The rearrangement uses TRBV7-8 and TRBJ2-7; possibly TRBD2 for D (5 bases). Germline values: CDR1 SGHVS, CDR2 FQNEAQ. The CDR3 is 19 residues long. Trimming removed 1 base from V and 4 bases from J, with 26 bases in between. CDR3 in DNA: TGTGCCAGCAGCTTAGTATCAGGAGGTCGCACTCGTGCTAATTACGAGCAGTACTTC. It specifies CASSLVSGGRTRANYEQYF.